This T cell receptor beta chain was profiled in a study of graft-versus-host responses after intestinal transplantation. Study as a whole: Among the recipients, all got anti-thymocyte globulin induction and then tacrolimus and steroids for around 3 years.

V lost 9 bases to trimming and J lost 0 bases, with 11 bases between them. This CDR3 has 13 residues. Germline lookup yields CDR1 MGHDK and CDR2 SYGVNS. Worth noting for this clone: The antigen remains undetermined.

Clones were read by immunoSEQ multiplex PCR, and TCRdb kept only the in-frame ones, dropping some. The sample carries over 100,000 clones, 95% recorded once. The sample was unstimulated CD8+ T cells sorted from spleen or lymph node cells, taken before intestinal transplant. The V gene is TRBV25-1, the J gene TRBJ2-5, with D possibly TRBD1 on 6 matching bases. This sequence originates from a human donor who received an intestinal transplant. CDR3 in amino acids: CASTDRYQETQYF. DNA of the CDR3: TGTGCCAGTACCGACAGGTACCAAGAGACCCAGTACTTC. The full variable domain, completed using reference TRBV25-1 and TRBJ2-5, is EADIYQTPRYLVIGTGKKITLECSQTMGHDKMYWYQQDPGMELHLIHYSYGVNSTEKGDLSSESTVSRIRTEHFPLTLESARPSHTSQYLCASTDRYQETQYFGPGTRLLVL.